This TCR beta chain emerged from a study of tumor-infiltrating lymphocytes in oesophageal squamous cell carcinoma. Trimming removed 2 bases at V and 0 bases at J, with 0 bases between. The germline V gene encodes CDR1 SGHDT and CDR2 YYEEEE. This CDR3 is 13 amino acids long. One entry per CDR3 protein, called by TCRdb with MiXCR from the PCR reads. The sample lists approximately 17,000 distinct CDR3 sequences, roughly 46% occurring once. This clonotype was obtained from a female donor with esophageal squamous cell carcinoma. The chain is built from TRBV5-6 and TRBJ2-6; D is unresolved. Sequenced: blood. CDR3 sequence (DNA): TGTGCCAGCAGCTTCTCTGGGGCCAACGTCCTGACTTTC. Protein sequence: CASSFSGANVLTF.